This TCR beta chain was documented in a study of cytotoxic CD8 clonotypes in ibrutinib-treated CLL. Assay: immunoSEQ multiplex PCR; the TCRdb copy retains only in-frame clones and omits some. The table includes some 160,000 clones, 81% detected once. General study points: Rising at ibrutinib response, clonality subsequently fell back toward baseline at progression. The study found public clonotypes uncommon, contracting or stable on treatment. Patients showed higher baseline clonality than age-matched healthy donors, and it tracked circulating CD8+ T-cell counts.

Note on this clone: Antigen specificity is unknown.

Here the sequenced sample was PBMCs, taken after 12 months of ibrutinib treatment. This clonotype was sampled from a human donor with chronic lymphocytic leukemia.

CDR3 nucleotide sequence: TGTGCCAGCAGCTTCCCCACGGGGCTGCAAGAGACCCAGTACTTC. Amino acids: CASSFPTGLQETQYF. The chain has TRBV7-9 and TRBJ2-5, with D tentatively TRBD1 or TRBD2 (5 bases each). This CDR3 has 15 amino acids. Germline V lookup: CDR1 SEHNR, CDR2 FQNEAQ (reference sequence). V was pared by 3 bases and J by 2 bases, with 13 bases between. The full variable domain, its missing parts supplied by reference TRBV7-9 and TRBJ2-5, is DTGVSQNPRHKITKRGQNVTFRCDPISEHNRLYWYRQTLGQGPEFLTYFQNEAQLEKSRLLSDRFSAERPKGSFSTLEIQRTEQGDSAMYLCASSFPTGLQETQYFGPGTRLLVL.